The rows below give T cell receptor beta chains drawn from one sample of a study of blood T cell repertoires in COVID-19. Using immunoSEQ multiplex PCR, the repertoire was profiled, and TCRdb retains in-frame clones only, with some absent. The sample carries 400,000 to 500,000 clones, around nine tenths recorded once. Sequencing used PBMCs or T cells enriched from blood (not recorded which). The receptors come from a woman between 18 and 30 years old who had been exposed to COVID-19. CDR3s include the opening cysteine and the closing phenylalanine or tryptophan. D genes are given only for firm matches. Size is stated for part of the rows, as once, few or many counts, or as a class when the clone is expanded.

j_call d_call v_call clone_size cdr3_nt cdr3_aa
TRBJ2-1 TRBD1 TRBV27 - TGTGCCAGCAGTCCTCCCGGGACAGGGGAAGGTGAGCAGTTCTTC CASSPPGTGEGEQFF
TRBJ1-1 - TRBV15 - TGTGCCACCAGCCCCCAGGGTGGCGCCCTCGCGAACACTGAAGCTTTCTTT CATSPQGGALANTEAFF
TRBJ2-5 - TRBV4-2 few TGTGCCAGCAGCCAAGATTGGGGAGCAGGGGTTTTGAAGACCCAGTACTTC CASSQDWGAGVLKTQYF
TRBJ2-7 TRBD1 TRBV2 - TGTGCCAGCAGTGAAATAACAGGGGTTCGGCACGAGCAGTACTTC CASSEITGVRHEQYF
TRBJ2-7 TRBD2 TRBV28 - TGTGCCAGCAATGGGGGACTAGCCTACGAGCAGTACTTC CASNGGLAYEQYF
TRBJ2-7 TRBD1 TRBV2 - TGTGCCAGCTCGGTGACAGGGGGCTTGTCCTACGAGCAGTACTTC CASSVTGGLSYEQYF
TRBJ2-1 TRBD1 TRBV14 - TGTGCCAGCAGCCAAGAACAGGGGTTTGGGAATGAGCAGTTCTTC CASSQEQGFGNEQFF
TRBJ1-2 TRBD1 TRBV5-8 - TGTGCCAGCAGCTTTACAGGGGTCGTCATTGGCTACACCTTC CASSFTGVVIGYTF
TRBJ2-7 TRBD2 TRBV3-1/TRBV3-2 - TGTGCCAGCAGCCAAGGCGCGGGAGGGAGGGAGCAGTACTTC CASSQGAGGREQYF
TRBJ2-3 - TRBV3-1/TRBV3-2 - TGTGCCAGCACCAAGACGACTGCCCCCACCACATATACGCAGTATTTT CASTKTTAPTTYTQYF
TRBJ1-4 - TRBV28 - TGTGCCAGCAGGGATCTGGACGGGATGGGAAAACTGTTTTTT CASRDLDGMGKLFF
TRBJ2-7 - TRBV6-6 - TGTGCCAGCAGTTACCTTACCAGGGACGAGCAGTACTTC CASSYLTRDEQYF
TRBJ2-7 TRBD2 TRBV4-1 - TGCGCCAGCAGCCAAGATAGGACTAGCGGCTCCTACGAGCAGTACTTC CASSQDRTSGSYEQYF
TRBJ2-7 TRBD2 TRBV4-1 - TGCGCCAGCAGCAACAACTCCTTTTACACTAGCGCTAGCTCCTACGAGCAGTACTTC CASSNNSFYTSASSYEQYF
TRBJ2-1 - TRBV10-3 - TGTGCCATCAGCTCCCTAGGGTCCCCTAGCGATGAGCAGTTCTTC CAISSLGSPSDEQFF
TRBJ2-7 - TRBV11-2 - TGTGCCAGCAGCCCGGCGGCATACGAGCAGTACTTC CASSPAAYEQYF
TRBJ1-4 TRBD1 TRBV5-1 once TGCGCCAGCAGCCTGGACAGGGGGGGAACTAATGAAAAACTGTTTTTT CASSLDRGGTNEKLFF
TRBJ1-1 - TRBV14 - TGTGCCAGCAATTCCCAGGGCAACACTGAAGCTTTCTTT CASNSQGNTEAFF
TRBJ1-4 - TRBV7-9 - TGTGCCAGCAGCTTTCAGGGAACTAATGAAAAACTGTTTTTT CASSFQGTNEKLFF
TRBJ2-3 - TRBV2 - TGTGCCAGCAGTGAAGGTGGGGGGTCCACAGATACGCAGTATTTT CASSEGGGSTDTQYF
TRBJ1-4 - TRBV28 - TGTGCCAGCAGTTTCGAGGGGGGGCTTAATGAAAAACTGTTTTTT CASSFEGGLNEKLFF
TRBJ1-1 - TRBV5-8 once TGTGCCAGCAGCTTGCACAGGGTTAACACTGAAGCTTTCTTT CASSLHRVNTEAFF
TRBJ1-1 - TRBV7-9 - TGTGCCAGCAGCCAGCCCGGGAACCCACGGGGCACTGAAGCTTTCTTT CASSQPGNPRGTEAFF
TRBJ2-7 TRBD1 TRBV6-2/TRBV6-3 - TGTGCCAGCAGTACCGCAGGACAGGGGGCGGGAGAGCAGTACTTC CASSTAGQGAGEQYF
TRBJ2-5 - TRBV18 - TGTGCCAGCTCACCGGGCTACGTTGACAGCGTTACCCAAGAGACCCAGTACTTC CASSPGYVDSVTQETQYF
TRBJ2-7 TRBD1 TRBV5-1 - TGCGCCAGCAGCTTGGCCCAGGGGGCCTACGAGCAGTACTTC CASSLAQGAYEQYF
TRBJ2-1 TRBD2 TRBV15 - TGTGCCACCAGCAGCCCCGGGAAGAGCGGGGTCTCCTACAATGAGCAGTTCTTC CATSSPGKSGVSYNEQFF
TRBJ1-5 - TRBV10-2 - TGCGCCAGCAGTAGGGGGAATCAGCCCCAGCATTTT CASSRGNQPQHF
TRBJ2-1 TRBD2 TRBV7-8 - TGTGCCAGCAGCTTATTCGGCGGGAGTTATGAGCAGTTCTTC CASSLFGGSYEQFF
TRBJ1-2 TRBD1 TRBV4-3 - TGCGCCAGCAGCCAAGATCAAGGGGGCGTCTATGGCTACACCTTC CASSQDQGGVYGYTF
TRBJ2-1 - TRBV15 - TGTGCCACCAGCAGAGCGGCTAGCAGCAACTACAATGAGCAGTTCTTC CATSRAASSNYNEQFF
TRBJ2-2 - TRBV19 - TGTGCCAGTACCTTGGACTGGTACACCGGGGAGCTGTTTTTT CASTLDWYTGELFF
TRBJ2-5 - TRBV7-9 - TGTGCCAGCAGCCCGTATGCAGGACAACAAGAGACCCAGTACTTC CASSPYAGQQETQYF
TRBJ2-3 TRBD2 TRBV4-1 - TGCGCCAGCAGGAGACTAGCGGGTGATTCTAGCACAGATACGCAGTATTTT CASRRLAGDSSTDTQYF
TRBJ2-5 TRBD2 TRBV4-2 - TGTGCCAGCAGCCAAGGGACTAGCGGCAATTCCCAGGAGACCCAGTACTTC CASSQGTSGNSQETQYF
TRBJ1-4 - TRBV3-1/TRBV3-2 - TGTGCCAGCAGCCAACTATACGGGAGAGCGGGCAGGGATAATGAAAAACTGTTTTTT CASSQLYGRAGRDNEKLFF
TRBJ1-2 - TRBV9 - TGTGCCAGCAGCGTAGAGGGGCCAGGCGCAGTCCAGACCTTC CASSVEGPGAVQTF
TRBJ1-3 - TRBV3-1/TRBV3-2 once TGTGCCAGCAGCCAAGCTCACAGCGGAAACACCATATATTTT CASSQAHSGNTIYF
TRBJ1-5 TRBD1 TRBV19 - TGTGCCAGTAGTATAACAGGGGATCAGCCCCAGCATTTT CASSITGDQPQHF
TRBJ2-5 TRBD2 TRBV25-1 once TGTGCCAGCAGTGAATGGGGCCGACTAGCGGACAAGGAGACCCAGTACTTC CASSEWGRLADKETQYF